These 19 T cell receptor beta chains were sequenced from one sample in a study of blood T cell repertoires in COVID-19. Assay: immunoSEQ multiplex PCR; the TCRdb copy retains only in-frame clones and omits some. The sample consists of under 35,000 clones, approximately 89% of them appearing once. Sequenced sample: peripheral blood. The source is a man aged 55 to 70 with active COVID-19.

V is TRBV7-9 and J is TRBJ2-1; 7 bases are shared with TRBD2. This CDR3 is 17 amino acids long. The V segment lost 5 bases and the J segment 0 bases; nucleotides outside the gene matches: 10. Germline CDR1 reads SEHNR; CDR2 reads FQNEAQ (reference sequence). The CDR3, as DNA: TGTGCCAGCAGCCCCGCCCGCGGGAGATCCTCCTACAATGAGCAGTTCTTC. This gives the protein CASSPARGRSSYNEQFF.

A single count supports this clone. The chain employs TRBV27 and TRBJ1-6, with 7 bases aligning to TRBD1. Germline V gene data show CDR1 as MNHEY and CDR2 as SMNVEV (reference sequence). The CDR3 is made up of 16 amino acids. V was clipped by 3 bases and J by 0 bases; unmatched bases: 2. Here the CDR3 DNA reads TGTGCCAGCAGTTTCTCAGGGGGCTCCTATAATTCACCCCTCCACTTT. Amino acids: CASSFSGGSYNSPLHF.

The chain joins TRBV12-3 or TRBV12-4 to TRBJ2-1; no clear D gene. The CDR3 spans 13 residues. Trimming took off 4 bases at V and 8 bases at J, with 12 bases between the two ends. CDR3 nucleotide sequence: TGTGCCAGCAGTTATTCCTCTACGGATGAGCAGTTCTTC. Translating it yields CASSYSSTDEQFF.

The table lists this clone with a few counts. The gene calls are TRBV7-2 and TRBJ2-1, with TRBD2 matching over 9 bases. V shed 5 bases and J 0 bases; nucleotides not matched to a gene: 2. CDR1 is SGHTA, CDR2 FQGNSA, per germline. The CDR3 contains 15 residues. CDR3 nucleotides: TGTGCCAGCAGCGTTAGCGGGAGCTCCTACAATGAGCAGTTCTTC. This gives the protein CASSVSGSSYNEQFF.

The chain employs TRBV5-1 and TRBJ2-1; TRBD2 matches 10 bases. The germline gives CDR1 SGHRS, CDR2 YFSETQ. The CDR3 runs 16 residues. V was clipped by 5 bases and J by 0 bases; unmatched bases: 5. CDR3 DNA sequence: TGCGCCAGCAGGGCAGCGGGAGGGAGCTCCTACAATGAGCAGTTCTTC. The encoded protein is CASRAAGGSSYNEQFF.

The gene calls are TRBV5-4 and TRBJ2-1; TRBD2 might be the D (6 bases). CDR3 length: 13 residues. Germline assignment: CDR1 SGHNT and CDR2 YYREEE (reference sequence). Trimming cost V 0 bases and J 9 bases, with 10 bases left between them. Written as DNA, the CDR3 is TGTGCCAGCAGCTTGGCCGCGGAGGGTGAGCAGTTCTTC. Its translation is CASSLAAEGEQFF.

The rearrangement links TRBV7-9 to TRBJ1-2, with D possibly matching TRBD1 (5 bases). Germline V lookup: CDR1 SEHNR, CDR2 FQNEAQ (reference sequence). This CDR3 is 14 amino acids long. V dropped 1 base and J dropped 9 bases, with 15 bases sitting between them. DNA for the CDR3: TGTGCCAGCAGCTTAGTTGGTGGGGCTATTAGCTACACCTTC. Protein sequence: CASSLVGGAISYTF.

This chain links TRBV5-4 with TRBJ2-2, with 14 bases aligning to TRBD2. CDR3 length: 14 residues. Germline values: CDR1 SGHNT, CDR2 YYREEE (reference sequence). Unmatched junction bases numbered 1, after V lost 4 bases and J lost 8 bases. For the CDR3, the DNA is TGTGCCAGCAGCAGGACTAGCGGGAGGGGGGAGCTGTTTTTT. Amino acids: CASSRTSGRGELFF.

This chain connects TRBV28 to TRBJ2-1; 8 bases match TRBD2. CDR3 length: 15 amino acids. V shed 5 bases, J shed 4 bases, and the junction held 7 bases outside the gene matches. Germline V lookup: CDR1 MDHEN, CDR2 SYDVKM. CDR3 loop: CASSTGLGSYNEQFF. As DNA, the CDR3 is TGTGCCAGCAGTACGGGACTAGGGTCTTACAATGAGCAGTTCTTC.

The chain links TRBV7-8 to TRBJ2-1, with 13 bases fitting TRBD2. The CDR3 loop spans 17 amino acids. Unmatched junction bases numbered 9, after V lost 10 bases and J lost 0 bases. The germline gives CDR1 SGHVS, CDR2 FQNEAQ. The CDR3, as DNA: TGTGCCACCAAGGGACTAGCGGGGCCTTACTCCTACAATGAGCAGTTCTTC. Its protein product is CATKGLAGPYSYNEQFF.

The chain is built from TRBV7-3 and TRBJ2-2, with TRBD1 matching over 9 bases. J gave up 6 bases and V 5 bases, and 7 bases lay outside the gene matches. The CDR3 loop spans 15 amino acids. The germline CDR1 and CDR2 sequences are SGHTA and FQGTGA. The CDR3 protein is CASSAPTGGSGELFF. CDR3 bases: TGTGCCAGCAGCGCCCCTACAGGGGGCTCCGGGGAGCTGTTTTTT.

This chain uses TRBV19 with TRBJ2-7; D is perhaps TRBD1 (7 bases). The CDR3 consists of 15 residues. Between the trimmed V and J ends, which lost 3 bases and 2 bases, there was a span of 14 bases. The germline V gene has CDR1 LNHDA and CDR2 SQIVND (reference sequence). The CDR3 sequence: CASSMEGAPTYEQYF. The CDR3 DNA follows: TGTGCCAGTAGTATGGAGGGGGCCCCCACCTACGAGCAGTACTTC.

V usage is TRBV28 and J usage is TRBJ2-7; 7 bases line up with TRBD2. The trim removed 4 bases at V and 0 bases at J, leaving 6 bases unmatched. This CDR3 has 15 amino acids. Germline values: CDR1 MDHEN, CDR2 SYDVKM. The CDR3 loop reads CASSSGTIFSYEQYF. The CDR3 nucleotides are TGTGCCAGCAGTTCAGGGACTATCTTCTCCTACGAGCAGTACTTC.

The chain recombines TRBV7-9 with TRBJ2-3; the match to TRBD2 covers 9 bases. The CDR3 spans 15 residues. J was trimmed by 2 bases and V by 3 bases; bases with no gene match: 3. CDR1 and CDR2 from the germline V gene are SEHNR and FQNEAQ (reference sequence). CDR3 in amino acids: CASSLGLATTDTQYF. The CDR3 bases are TGTGCCAGCAGCTTGGGACTAGCCACCACAGATACGCAGTATTTT. The full variable domain, its missing parts supplied by reference TRBV7-9 and TRBJ2-3, is DTGVSQNPRHKITKRGQNVTFRCDPISEHNRLYWYRQTLGQGPEFLTYFQNEAQLEKSRLLSDRFSAERPKGSFSTLEIQRTEQGDSAMYLCASSLGLATTDTQYFGPGTRLTVL.

This clone appeared a single time. The CDR3 region has the DNA TGTGCCAGTAGTAGTTGGGAGGGGGGGAACACTGAAGCTTTCTTT. Protein product: CASSSWEGGNTEAFF. The V gene is TRBV19, the J gene TRBJ1-1; D is perhaps TRBD1 (6 bases). There are 15 residues in the CDR3. Germline CDR1 is LNHDA and CDR2 is SQIVND (reference sequence). Trimming removed 4 bases from V and 1 base from J, with 13 bases in between.

In this sample, this clone turned up once. The chain has TRBV21-1 and TRBJ2-3; the table's D call of TRBD1 was not tested on the DNA. TRBV21-1 is given as a pseudogene. The CDR3 extends over 18 amino acids. The CDR3 sequence: CASSKGTGGRGSTDTQYF. CDR3 coding DNA: TGTGCCAGCAGCAAAGGGACAGGGGGCCGCGGAAGCACAGATACGCAGTATTTT.

This sequence joins TRBV6-5 and TRBJ2-7; perhaps TRBD1 as D (6 bases). Germline CDR1 reads MNHEY; CDR2 reads SVGAGI. Trimming pared 6 bases from V and 2 bases from J, leaving 17 bases between. The CDR3 has 15 residues. The CDR3 DNA reads as TGTGCCAGCAGCAGGGGCAGGGCGACCACCTACGAGCAGTACTTC. Its protein is CASSRGRATTYEQYF.

The rearrangement uses TRBV27 and TRBJ2-3; maybe TRBD2 (5 bases). The CDR3 length is 16 residues. The V end lost 7 bases, the J end lost 2 bases, and 19 bases lay between the germline ends. From germline, CDR1 is MNHEY and CDR2 SMNVEV (reference sequence). The CDR3 coding sequence is TGTGCCAGCACCTACCGGCTAGCCCCGAACACAGATACGCAGTATTTT. This sequence encodes CASTYRLAPNTDTQYF.

V gene TRBV5-4 combines with J gene TRBJ2-5, with a tentative D call TRBD1 (6 bases). In germline, CDR1 is SGHNT, CDR2 YYREEE (reference sequence). The CDR3 extends over 15 amino acids. The germline V and J ends were trimmed by 0 bases and 4 bases, with 13 bases remaining between them. In DNA form, the CDR3 reads TGTGCCAGCAGCTTGGAGGGGGACCGACGAGAGACCCAGTACTTC. This sequence encodes CASSLEGDRRETQYF. The full variable domain, rest sourced from reference TRBV5-4 and TRBJ2-5, is ETGVTQSPTHLIKTRGQQVTLRCSSQSGHNTVSWYQQALGQGPQFIFQYYREEENGRGNFPPRFSGLQFPNYSSELNVNALELDDSALYLCASSLEGDRRETQYFGPGTRLLVL.